This TCR beta chain was sequenced for a study of post-analysis software for immune sequencing data. Study as a whole: The courses of disease that were included comprised relapsing-remitting, secondary progressive and progressive-relapsing multiple sclerosis.

Researchers reported that TCR beta cDNA libraries carried unique molecular identifiers. The T cell input of roughly 0.85 to 11 million gave around 540,000 cDNA molecules. MiXCR, run by TCRdb on the PCR reads, gives a single entry per CDR3 protein. The table includes about 770,000 distinct CDR3 sequences, 46% detected once. Germline V gene data show CDR1 as DFQATT and CDR2 as SNEGSKA (reference sequence). Trimming removed 5 bases at V and 8 bases at J, with 22 bases between. CDR3 length: 15 residues. This clonotype was seen a handful of times. Its antigen is still unknown. Study-level findings and limits: Samples prepared in the same batch strongly co-clustered by F measure. Relative to controls, patients with multiple sclerosis showed significantly lower normalized Chao1 diversity. Comparison of patients with controls showed roughly five TRBV segments more frequent in patients, TRBV5-6, TRBV5-1 and TRBV20-1 among them.

The chain links TRBV20-1 to TRBJ2-1; D uncertain. The TCR was taken from a girl aged 10-17 years with multiple sclerosis. Sequencing was carried out using blood. CDR3 DNA sequence: TGCAGTGCTCACACCGCCGGGTCTCTAGTTGATGAGCAGTTCTTC. Protein: CSAHTAGSLVDEQFF.